Below, 20 T cell receptor beta chains from the same sample are listed, as sequenced in a study of blood T cell repertoires in COVID-19. The data were produced by immunoSEQ multiplex PCR, yet TCRdb's version contains in-frame clones alone and is incomplete. The sample holds about 140,000 clones, over 80% seen once. The specimen sequenced was PBMCs or T cells enriched from blood (not recorded which). These receptors were obtained from a man between 65 and 85 years old who had been exposed to COVID-19.

About this clone itself: The same CDR3 is also encoded by other DNA sequences in this sample. The V and J genes are TRBV28 and TRBJ1-3; 7 bases fit TRBD1. Germline V gives CDR1 MDHEN, CDR2 SYDVKM. The CDR3 spans 15 residues. V lost 5 bases and J lost 0; bases outside the gene matches: 4. In DNA, the CDR3 is TGTGCCAGCAGTCTCGGGACAGCCTCTGGAAACACCATATATTTT. It specifies CASSLGTASGNTIYF.

This chain uses TRBV19 with TRBJ2-2; D is ambiguous. Trimming pared 9 bases from V and 7 bases from J, leaving 18 bases between. The germline V gene has CDR1 LNHDA and CDR2 SQIVND (reference sequence). The CDR3 has 14 residues. The CDR3: CASHIPGFRGELFF. The CDR3 DNA is TGTGCCAGCCACATTCCCGGGTTCCGCGGGGAGCTGTTTTTT.

This clone was counted between two and nine times. V usage is TRBV18 and J usage is TRBJ1-5; the D gene is possibly TRBD1 (6 bases). The ends were cut back, 2 bases at V and 2 bases at J, with 7 bases in the middle. This CDR3 is 14 amino acids long. Germline V gene lookup returns CDR1 KGHSH and CDR2 LQKENI. The CDR3 here is CASSPAGGNQPQHF. The CDR3 DNA is TGTGCCAGCTCACCAGCAGGGGGCAATCAGCCCCAGCATTTT.

V is TRBV3-1 (or the pseudogene TRBV3-2) and J is TRBJ2-1, with TRBD1 as a possible D gene (6 bases). CDR1 LGHDT and CDR2 YNNKEL come from the germline V gene (reference sequence). V was clipped by 6 bases and J by 5 bases, with 11 bases between them. This CDR3 is 13 amino acids long. In DNA form, the CDR3 reads TGTGCCAGCAGGATGGGACAAGACAATGAGCAGTTCTTC. It codes for CASRMGQDNEQFF.

The chain uses TRBV12-3 or TRBV12-4 and TRBJ2-7, with 7 nucleotides matching TRBD1. The J segment lost 3 bases and the V segment lost 5 bases, leaving 4 bases of the junction unmatched. The CDR3 contains 13 residues. CDR3 bases: TGTGCCAGCAGTGTGAGGGGGCACTACGAGCAGTACTTC. Protein sequence: CASSVRGHYEQYF.

The V call is TRBV27, the J call TRBJ1-4; 8 bases match TRBD1. Germline CDR1 and CDR2: MNHEY and SMNVEV (reference sequence). V gave up 6 bases and J gave up 8 bases; unmatched junction bases: 11. The CDR3 runs 15 residues. In nucleotides, the CDR3 is TGTGCCAGCAGCTCTACCGGGACAGGTCTAGAAAAACTGTTTTTT. This codes for CASSSTGTGLEKLFF.

The chain couples TRBV28 to TRBJ1-6; TRBD1 is a possible D gene (6 bases). The CDR3 sequence is 14 residues long. V lost 6 bases to trimming and J lost 7 bases, with 13 bases between them. Looked up from germline, CDR1 is MDHEN and CDR2 is SYDVKM. Here the CDR3 reads CASRLGQGNSPLHF. DNA for the CDR3: TGTGCCAGCAGACTCGGGCAGGGGAATTCACCCCTCCACTTT.

This chain joins TRBV9 and TRBJ2-5; 8 nucleotides agree with TRBD1. With V trimmed by 3 bases and J by 1 base, 8 bases remained unmatched. CDR1 is SGDLS and CDR2 is YYNGEE in the germline V gene. This CDR3 comprises 16 residues. For the CDR3, the DNA is TGTGCCAGCAGCGCTACAGGGGGGCTCCCCCAAGAGACCCAGTACTTC. Encoded protein: CASSATGGLPQETQYF.

The genes are TRBV7-2 and TRBJ1-1, with TRBD1 identical over 11 bases. The ends lost 2 bases at V and 6 bases at J; junction bases unmatched: 8. In germline, CDR1 is SGHTA, CDR2 FQGNSA. This CDR3 spans 16 amino acids. The CDR3 sequence is CASSLTSPGQGAEAFF. CDR3 sequence (DNA): TGTGCCAGCAGCTTAACATCCCCGGGACAGGGGGCTGAAGCTTTCTTT. Drawing the rest from reference TRBV7-2 and TRBJ1-1, the complete variable domain is GAGVSQSPSNKVTEKGKDVELRCDPISGHTALYWYRQSLGQGLEFLIYFQGNSAPDKSGLPSDRFSAERTGGSVSTLTIQRTQQEDSAVYLCASSLTSPGQGAEAFFGQGTRLTVV.

CDR3 amino acids: CATSRGEQPQHF. The DNA for the CDR3 is TGTGCCACCAGCAGAGGTGAGCAGCCCCAGCATTTT. J is TRBJ1-5 and V is TRBV15; D uncertain. Germline V gene data show CDR1 as LNHNV and CDR2 as YYDKDF (reference sequence). V lost 1 base and J lost 7, with 5 bases in between. This CDR3 spans 12 amino acids.

This clone was found once. The chain combines TRBV5-1 with TRBJ2-1; 9 positions match TRBD1. Germline V CDR1 and CDR2: SGHRS, YFSETQ. The CDR3 is 12 residues long. With V trimmed by 5 bases and J by 10 bases, 4 bases remained unmatched. The CDR3: CASRADRGEQFF. The CDR3 DNA reads TGCGCCAGCAGAGCGGACAGGGGAGAGCAGTTCTTC.

This clone came up a few times. The chain recombines TRBV9 with TRBJ1-5, with TRBD1 as a possible D gene (6 bases). The CDR3 sequence is 15 residues long. V was shortened by 0 bases and J by 4 bases, with 11 bases between the two germline ends. In germline, CDR1 is SGDLS, CDR2 YYNGEE. CDR3 sequence: CASSVGDTANQPQHF. The CDR3 DNA sequence: TGTGCCAGCAGCGTAGGGGACACCGCAAATCAGCCCCAGCATTTT.

This clone was seen many times. The chain combines TRBV18 with TRBJ2-7; 9 bases fit TRBD1. CDR1 is KGHSH, CDR2 LQKENI, per germline. CDR3 length: 15 amino acids. The ends lost 6 bases at V and 7 bases at J; junction bases unmatched: 13. The CDR3 here is CASSPGTGTPGEQYF. CDR3 in DNA: TGTGCCAGCTCTCCCGGGACAGGGACTCCTGGTGAGCAGTACTTC. Complete variable domain (other parts from reference TRBV18 and TRBJ2-7): NAGVMQNPRHLVRRRGQEARLRCSPMKGHSHVYWYRQLPEEGLKFMVYLQKENIIDESGMPKERFSAEFPKEGPSILRIQQVVRGDSAAYFCASSPGTGTPGEQYFGPGTRLTVT.

CDR3 sequence reads: CASRADRAVGEKLFF. In DNA form, the CDR3 reads TGTGCCAGCAGAGCCGACAGGGCGGTAGGTGAAAAACTGTTTTTT. The gene calls are TRBV2 and TRBJ1-4; 7 bases align to TRBD1. V lost 6 bases to trimming and J lost 7 bases; unmatched junction nucleotides: 11. Per germline, CDR1 SNHLY and CDR2 FYNNEI. This CDR3 is 15 amino acids long.

The rearrangement uses TRBV5-1 and TRBJ1-3, with D perhaps TRBD1 (6 bases). CDR1 is SGHRS and CDR2 is YFSETQ in the germline V gene. V lost 0 bases, J lost 1 base, and 11 bases lay in between. There are 16 residues in the CDR3. For the CDR3, the DNA is TGCGCCAGCAGCTTGGTTTCCGGACAGTCTGGAAACACCATATATTTT. Its translation: CASSLVSGQSGNTIYF.

V usage is TRBV12-5 and J usage is TRBJ2-3; D may be TRBD1 (6 bases). The V gene's germline CDR1 is LGHNT and CDR2 FRNRAP. Trimming left V 8 bases short and J 5 bases short, with 20 bases between. This CDR3 comprises 15 residues. The CDR3 reads CASTPEGKQGDTQYF. The CDR3 nucleotides read TGTGCTAGTACTCCCGAAGGAAAACAGGGAGATACGCAGTATTTT.

This CDR3 is CASSARSGGEKLFF. DNA for the CDR3: TGTGCCAGCAGCGCTCGCTCCGGTGGTGAAAAACTGTTTTTT. The rearrangement uses TRBV5-8 and TRBJ1-4; D is ambiguous. The germline V gene encodes CDR1 SGHTS and CDR2 YDEGEE. The CDR3 sequence is 14 residues long. Between the trimmed V and J ends, which lost 4 bases and 7 bases, there was a span of 14 bases.

This clone turned up a few times. The J gene is TRBJ2-7, the V gene TRBV28, with D tentatively TRBD2 (6 bases). Germline V lookup: CDR1 MDHEN, CDR2 SYDVKM. The CDR3 contains 15 residues. Trimming removed 5 bases at V and 2 bases at J, with 16 bases between. CDR3 amino acids: CASSPPSGGPYEQYF. In nucleotides, the CDR3 is TGTGCCAGCAGTCCCCCATCCGGGGGACCCTACGAGCAGTACTTC.

The chain combines TRBV15 with TRBJ1-5, with TRBD1 matching over 8 bases. Trimming cost V 3 bases and J 6 bases; bases outside gene matches: 4. Germline loops: CDR1 LNHNV, CDR2 YYDKDF (reference sequence). The CDR3 runs 14 residues. The CDR3 nucleotides are TGTGCCACCAGCAGGGACAGGGTGAGTCAGCCCCAGCATTTT. Amino acids: CATSRDRVSQPQHF.

The chain links TRBV5-1 to TRBJ2-7; 8 bases match TRBD1. CDR3 size: 17 residues. The V gene's germline CDR1 is SGHRS and CDR2 YFSETQ. The J segment lost 0 bases and the V segment lost 0 bases, leaving 8 bases of the junction unmatched. CDR3 sequence: CASSLEPGGPSSYEQYF. For the CDR3, the DNA is TGCGCCAGCAGCTTGGAGCCAGGGGGCCCGAGCTCCTACGAGCAGTACTTC.